This T cell receptor (beta chain) came from a study of CD8+ T cells in alopecia areata. A note on this clone: Its cognate antigen is unknown.

Noted treatment: oral pan-JAK inhibitor, 5-10 mg twice daily. Findings of the study overall: Any link of baseline CD8+ expansion to response, resting on one nonresponder, remains uncertain.

The germline V gene encodes CDR1 KGHSH and CDR2 LQKENI. The CDR3 runs 14 residues. V shed 6 bases and J shed 4 bases, with 15 bases lying between them. Reverse transcribed after extraction, RNA yielded cDNA as the sequencing template. Profiled with immunoSEQ multiplex PCR; TCRdb holds only in-frame clones, not every one. This sample has about 120,000 clones, with 53% found just once. The sequences come from CD4+ T cells sorted from blood, collected at week 4, from a patient treated with tofacitinib. The receptor was isolated from a human donor with alopecia areata. The chain recombines TRBV18 with TRBJ2-5; D is possibly TRBD1 (5 bases). The CDR3, as DNA: TGTGCCAGCTCCCCTTTTGGGGCCGGAGAGACCCAGTACTTC. Protein product: CASSPFGAGETQYF.